This TCR beta chain was recorded in a study of human T cells and chemical hapten exposure. Via MiXCR, TCRdb re-called the RACE reads, giving one row per CDR3 protein. The table has more than 70,000 distinct CDR3 sequences, about 10% seen once. Time point denoted: healthy volunteer bleed at 2 weeks. Total RNA was isolated from whole blood that had not been fractionated. This clonotype was seen at least ten times. The receptor was isolated from a female donor in good health. Some clones in this sample may be carry-over from other donors' samples. The specimen sequenced was whole blood.

This CDR3 reads CASSQDTGTRTDTQYF. The DNA of the CDR3 is TGCGCCAGCAGCCAAGACACCGGGACTCGCACAGATACGCAGTATTTT. The chain joins TRBV4-3 to TRBJ2-3; D might be TRBD2 (6 bases). Looked up from germline, CDR1 is LGHNA and CDR2 is YSLEER. The CDR3 is 16 residues long. With 0 bases removed from V and 1 base from J, the gap between germline ends came to 11 bases.